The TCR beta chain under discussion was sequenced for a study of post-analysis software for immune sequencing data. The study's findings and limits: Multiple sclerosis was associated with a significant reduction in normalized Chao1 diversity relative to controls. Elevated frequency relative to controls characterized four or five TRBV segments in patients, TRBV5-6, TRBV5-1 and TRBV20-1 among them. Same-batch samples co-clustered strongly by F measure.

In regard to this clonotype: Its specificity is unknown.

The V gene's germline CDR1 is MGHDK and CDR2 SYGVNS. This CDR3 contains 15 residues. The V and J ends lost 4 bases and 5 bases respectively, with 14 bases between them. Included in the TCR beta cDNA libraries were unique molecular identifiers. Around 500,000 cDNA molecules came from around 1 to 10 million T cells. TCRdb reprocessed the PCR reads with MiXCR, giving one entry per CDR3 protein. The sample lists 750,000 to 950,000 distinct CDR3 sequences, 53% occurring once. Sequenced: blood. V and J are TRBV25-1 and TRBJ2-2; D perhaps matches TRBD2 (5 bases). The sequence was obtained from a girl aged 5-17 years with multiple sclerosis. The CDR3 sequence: CASSGFGVNTGELFF. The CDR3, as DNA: TGTGCCAGCAGTGGGTTCGGGGTGAATACCGGGGAGCTGTTTTTT.